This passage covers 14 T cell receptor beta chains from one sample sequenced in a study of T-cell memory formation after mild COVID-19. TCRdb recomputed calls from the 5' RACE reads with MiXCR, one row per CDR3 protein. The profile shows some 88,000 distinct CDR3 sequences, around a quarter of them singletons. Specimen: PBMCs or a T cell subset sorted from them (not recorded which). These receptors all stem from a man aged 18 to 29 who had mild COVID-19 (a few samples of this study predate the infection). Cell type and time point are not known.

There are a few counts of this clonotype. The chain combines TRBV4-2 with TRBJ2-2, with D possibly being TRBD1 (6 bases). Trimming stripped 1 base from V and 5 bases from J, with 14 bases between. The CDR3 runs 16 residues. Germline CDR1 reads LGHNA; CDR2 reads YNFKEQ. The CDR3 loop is CASSQVGGLQTGELFF. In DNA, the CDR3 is TGTGCCAGCAGCCAAGTTGGGGGCCTACAAACCGGGGAGCTGTTTTTT.

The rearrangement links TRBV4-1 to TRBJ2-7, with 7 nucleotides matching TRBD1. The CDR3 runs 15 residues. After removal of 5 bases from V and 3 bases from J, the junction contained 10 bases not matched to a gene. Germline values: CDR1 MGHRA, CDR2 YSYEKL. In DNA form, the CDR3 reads TGCGCCAGCAGCTACGGGACAGTCTACTACTACGAGCAGTACTTC. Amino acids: CASSYGTVYYYEQYF.

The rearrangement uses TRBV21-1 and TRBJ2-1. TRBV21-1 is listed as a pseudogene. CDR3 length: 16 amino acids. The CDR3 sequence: CASSPERLKLRDEQFF. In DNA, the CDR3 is TGTGCCAGCAGCCCCGAACGGTTGAAGCTCCGCGATGAGCAGTTCTTC.

This chain's CDR3 is CASSHGGAGEQFF. CDR3 DNA: TGTGCCAGCAGTCACGGGGGGGCGGGTGAGCAGTTCTTC. The J gene is TRBJ2-1, the V gene TRBV6-2 or TRBV6-3, with 8 bases lining up with TRBD2. The CDR3 runs to 13 residues. Germline loops: CDR1 MNHEY, CDR2 SVGEGT. The V and J ends lost 5 bases and 9 bases, in that order; junction bases with no gene match: 6.

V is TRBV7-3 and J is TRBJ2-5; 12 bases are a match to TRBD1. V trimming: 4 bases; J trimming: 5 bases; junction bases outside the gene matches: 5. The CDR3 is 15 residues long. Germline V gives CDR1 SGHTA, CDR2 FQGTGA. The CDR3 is CASSYGTGGIETQYF. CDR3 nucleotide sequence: TGTGCCAGCAGCTATGGGACAGGGGGCATTGAGACCCAGTACTTC.

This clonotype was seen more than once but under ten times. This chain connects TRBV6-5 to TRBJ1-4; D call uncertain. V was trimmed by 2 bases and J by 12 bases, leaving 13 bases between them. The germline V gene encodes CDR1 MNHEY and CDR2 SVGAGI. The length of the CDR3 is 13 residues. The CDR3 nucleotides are TGTGCCAGCAGTTACGGATTTCTCGGACAACTGTTTTTT. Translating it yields CASSYGFLGQLFF.

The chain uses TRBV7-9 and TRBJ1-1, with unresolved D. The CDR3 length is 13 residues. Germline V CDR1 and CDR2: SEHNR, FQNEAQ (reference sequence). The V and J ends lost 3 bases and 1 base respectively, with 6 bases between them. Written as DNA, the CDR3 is TGTGCCAGCAGCTTGGTGGGGAACACTGAAGCTTTCTTT. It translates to CASSLVGNTEAFF.

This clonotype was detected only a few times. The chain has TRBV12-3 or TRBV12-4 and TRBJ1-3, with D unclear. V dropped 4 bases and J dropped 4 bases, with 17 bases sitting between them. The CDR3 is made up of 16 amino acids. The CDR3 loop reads CASSSPSRERGNTIYF. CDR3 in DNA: TGTGCCAGCAGTTCCCCCAGCCGGGAGAGGGGAAACACCATATATTTT.

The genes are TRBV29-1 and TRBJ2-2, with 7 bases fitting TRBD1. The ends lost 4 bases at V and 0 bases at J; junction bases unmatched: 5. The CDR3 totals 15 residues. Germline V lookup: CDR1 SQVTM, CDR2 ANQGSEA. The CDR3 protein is CSVGGQTANTGELFF. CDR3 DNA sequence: TGCAGCGTTGGGGGACAGACCGCGAACACCGGGGAGCTGTTTTTT.

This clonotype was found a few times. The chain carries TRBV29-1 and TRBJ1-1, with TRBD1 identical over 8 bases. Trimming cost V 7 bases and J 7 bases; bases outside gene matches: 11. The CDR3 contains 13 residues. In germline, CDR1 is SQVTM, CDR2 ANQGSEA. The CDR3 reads CSDLRTGKREAFF. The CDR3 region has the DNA TGCAGCGACCTTAGGACAGGGAAACGTGAAGCTTTCTTT. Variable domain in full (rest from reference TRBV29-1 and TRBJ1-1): SAVISQKPSRDICQRGTSLTIQCQVDSQVTMMFWYRQQPGQSLTLIATANQGSEATYESGFVIDKFPISRPNLTFSTLTVSNMSPEDSSIYLCSDLRTGKREAFFGQGTRLTVV.

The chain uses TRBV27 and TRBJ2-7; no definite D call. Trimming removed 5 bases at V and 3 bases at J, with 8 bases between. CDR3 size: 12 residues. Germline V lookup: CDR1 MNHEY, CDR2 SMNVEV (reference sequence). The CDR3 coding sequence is TGTGCCAGCAGTAAGGGCCACTACGAGCAGTACTTC. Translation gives CASSKGHYEQYF.

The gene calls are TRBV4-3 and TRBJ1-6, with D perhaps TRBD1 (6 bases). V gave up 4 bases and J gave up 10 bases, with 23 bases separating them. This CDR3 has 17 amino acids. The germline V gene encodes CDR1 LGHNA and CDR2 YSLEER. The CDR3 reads CASSRGEGRDNRSPLHF. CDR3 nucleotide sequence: TGCGCCAGCAGCCGGGGAGAGGGTCGGGACAATAGGTCACCCCTCCACTTT.

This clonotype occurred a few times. CDR3 region: CASSARTDNEQFF. Here the CDR3 DNA reads TGTGCCAGCAGCGCCCGGACAGACAATGAGCAGTTCTTC. The chain employs TRBV9 and TRBJ2-1, with a weak D call TRBD1 (6 bases). Looked up from germline, CDR1 is SGDLS and CDR2 is YYNGEE. Between the trimmed V and J ends, which lost 3 bases and 5 bases, there was a span of 9 bases. The CDR3 length is 13 residues. Full variable domain (missing parts from reference TRBV9 and TRBJ2-1): DSGVTQTPKHLITATGQRVTLRCSPRSGDLSVYWYQQSLDQGLQFLIQYYNGEERAKGNILERFSAQQFPDLHSELNLSSLELGDSALYFCASSARTDNEQFFGPGTRLTVL.

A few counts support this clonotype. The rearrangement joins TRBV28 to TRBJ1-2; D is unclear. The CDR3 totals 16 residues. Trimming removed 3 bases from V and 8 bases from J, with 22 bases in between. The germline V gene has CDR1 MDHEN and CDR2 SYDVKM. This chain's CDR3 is CASSFPSPDNFGGYTF. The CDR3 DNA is TGTGCCAGCAGTTTCCCTTCCCCGGATAATTTCGGGGGCTACACCTTC.